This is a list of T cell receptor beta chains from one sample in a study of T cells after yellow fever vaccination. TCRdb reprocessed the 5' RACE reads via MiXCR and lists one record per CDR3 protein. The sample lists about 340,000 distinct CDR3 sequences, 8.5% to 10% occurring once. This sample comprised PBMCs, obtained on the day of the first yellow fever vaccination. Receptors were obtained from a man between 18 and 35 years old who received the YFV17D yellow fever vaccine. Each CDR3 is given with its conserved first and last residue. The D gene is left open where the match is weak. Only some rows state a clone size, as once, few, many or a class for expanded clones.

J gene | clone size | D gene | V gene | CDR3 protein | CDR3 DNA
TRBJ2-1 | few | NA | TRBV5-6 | CAGSSGVNEQFF | TGTGCCGGGAGTAGTGGGGTGAATGAGCAGTTCTTC
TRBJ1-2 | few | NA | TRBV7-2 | CASSRTRANYGYTF | TGTGCCAGCAGCCGGACTCGAGCTAACTATGGCTACACCTTC
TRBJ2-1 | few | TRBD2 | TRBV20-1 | CSARALAGGSSYNEQFF | TGCAGTGCTAGAGCACTAGCGGGGGGGAGCTCCTACAATGAGCAGTTCTTC
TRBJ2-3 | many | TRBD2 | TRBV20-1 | CSATGTSGLGNTQYF | TGCAGTGCTACAGGGACTAGCGGACTCGGGAATACGCAGTATTTT
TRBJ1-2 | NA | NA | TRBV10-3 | CAISDVGRNGYTF | TGTGCCATCAGTGACGTCGGTCGGAACGGCTACACCTTC
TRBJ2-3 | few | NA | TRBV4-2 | CASSQAGEEDTQYF | TGTGCCAGCAGCCAAGCGGGGGAGGAAGATACGCAGTATTTT
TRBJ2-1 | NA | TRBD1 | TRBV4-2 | CASSQTGGRYNEQFF | TGTGCCAGCAGCCAAACAGGGGGCCGGTACAATGAGCAGTTCTTC
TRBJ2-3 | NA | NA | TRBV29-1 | CSVDVTSTDTQYF | TGCAGCGTAGACGTAACTAGCACAGATACGCAGTATTTT
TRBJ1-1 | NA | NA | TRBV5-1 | CASSLVRGGRGDTEAFF | TGCGCCAGCAGCTTGGTACGTGGGGGGCGCGGAGACACTGAAGCTTTCTTT
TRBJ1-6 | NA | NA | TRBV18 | CASSPGLSLNNSPLHF | TGTGCCAGCTCACCCGGACTGAGCTTGAATAATTCACCCCTCCACTTT
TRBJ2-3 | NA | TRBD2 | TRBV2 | CASAIAGSTDTQYF | TGTGCCAGCGCAATAGCGGGGAGCACAGATACGCAGTATTTT
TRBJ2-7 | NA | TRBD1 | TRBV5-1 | CASSAGTGGIYTYEQYF | TGCGCCAGCAGCGCCGGGACAGGGGGCATCTACACCTACGAGCAGTACTTC
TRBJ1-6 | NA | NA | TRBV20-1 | CSARLGSGNSPLHF | TGCAGTGCTAGATTAGGGAGTGGGAATTCACCCCTCCACTTT
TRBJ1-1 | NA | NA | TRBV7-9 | CASSPRQGRSGTEAFF | TGTGCCAGCAGCCCCCGGCAGGGCCGATCGGGCACTGAAGCTTTCTTT
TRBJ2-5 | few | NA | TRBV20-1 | CSARDRDPAKEETQYF | TGCAGTGCTAGAGATAGGGACCCGGCTAAGGAAGAGACCCAGTACTTC
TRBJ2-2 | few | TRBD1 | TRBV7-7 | CASSFQGADGELFF | TGTGCTAGCAGCTTCCAGGGGGCAGACGGGGAGCTGTTTTTT
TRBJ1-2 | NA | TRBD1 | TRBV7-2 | CASSSTGGTYYGYTF | TGTGCCAGCAGCTCGACAGGGGGCACCTACTATGGCTACACCTTC
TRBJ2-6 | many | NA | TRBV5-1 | CASSLDPGANVLTF | TGCGCCAGCAGCTTGGACCCTGGGGCCAACGTCCTGACTTTC
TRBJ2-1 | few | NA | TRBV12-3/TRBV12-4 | CASNRDNTYNEQFF | TGTGCCAGCAACCGGGACAACACCTACAATGAGCAGTTCTTC
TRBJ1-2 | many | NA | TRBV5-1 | CASSLVGNYGYTF | TGCGCCAGCAGCTTGGTCGGTAACTATGGCTACACCTTC
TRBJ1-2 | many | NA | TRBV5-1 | CASSLGTSYGYTF | TGCGCCAGCAGCTTGGGGACGAGCTATGGCTACACCTTC
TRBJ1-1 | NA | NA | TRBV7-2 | CASSLSLDKMNTEAFF | TGTGCCAGCAGCTTATCGTTAGACAAAATGAACACTGAAGCTTTCTTT
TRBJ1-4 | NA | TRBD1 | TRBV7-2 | CASSSGQTNDKLFF | TGTGCCAGCAGCTCGGGACAGACTAATGATAAACTGTTTTTT
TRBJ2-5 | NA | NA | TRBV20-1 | CSARNPGQETQYF | TGCAGTGCTAGAAATCCCGGGCAAGAGACCCAGTACTTC
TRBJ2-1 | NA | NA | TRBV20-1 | CSAPTSNYNEQFF | TGCAGTGCTCCGACTAGTAACTACAATGAGCAGTTCTTC
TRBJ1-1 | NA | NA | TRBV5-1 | CASSPRAAGLMNTEAFF | TGCGCCAGCAGCCCCCGAGCGGCGGGACTAATGAACACTGAAGCTTTCTTT
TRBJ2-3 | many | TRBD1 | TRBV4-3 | CASSQDPGGTGARDTQYF | TGCGCCAGCAGCCAAGACCCCGGAGGGACAGGGGCAAGAGATACGCAGTATTTT
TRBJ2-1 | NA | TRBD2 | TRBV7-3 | CASSFGPGLAVDEQFF | TGTGCCAGCAGCTTCGGTCCGGGACTAGCGGTGGATGAGCAGTTCTTC
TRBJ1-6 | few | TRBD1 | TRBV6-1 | CASRDRQGRNSPLHF | TGTGCCAGCAGGGACCGACAGGGGAGAAATTCACCCCTCCACTTT
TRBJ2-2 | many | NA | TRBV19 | CASGTGELFF | TGTGCCAGTGGGACCGGGGAGCTGTTTTTT
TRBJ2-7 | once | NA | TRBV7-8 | CASSFTSRNYEQYF | TGTGCCAGCAGCTTTACTAGCAGAAACTACGAGCAGTACTTC
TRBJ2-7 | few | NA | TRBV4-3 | CASSQYTGNYEQYF | TGCGCCAGCAGCCAATATACAGGAAACTACGAGCAGTACTTC
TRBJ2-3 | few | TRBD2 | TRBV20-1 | CSARRPAGVTDTQYF | TGCAGTGCCCGCCGTCCAGCGGGGGTTACAGATACGCAGTATTTT
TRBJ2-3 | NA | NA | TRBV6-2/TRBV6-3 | CASSQSDTQYF | TGTGCCAGCAGTCAATCAGATACGCAGTATTTT
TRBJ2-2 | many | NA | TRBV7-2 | CASSLAGATGELFF | TGTGCCAGCAGCTTAGCGGGGGCTACCGGGGAGCTGTTTTTT
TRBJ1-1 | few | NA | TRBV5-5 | CASSLDPRDTEAFF | TGTGCCAGCAGCTTGGATCCCAGGGACACTGAAGCTTTCTTT
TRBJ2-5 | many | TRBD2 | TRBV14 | CASSQELAGVETQYF | TGTGCCAGCAGCCAAGAACTGGCGGGGGTGGAGACCCAGTACTTC
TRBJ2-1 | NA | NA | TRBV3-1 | CASSQDPTTLKDEQFF | TGTGCCAGCAGCCAAGATCCAACGACTTTGAAGGATGAGCAGTTCTTC
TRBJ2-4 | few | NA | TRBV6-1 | CASSPRVYGAKNIQYF | TGTGCCAGCAGTCCCAGGGTTTATGGCGCCAAAAACATTCAGTACTTC
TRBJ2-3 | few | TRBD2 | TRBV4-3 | CASSQGFTGEGDTQYF | TGCGCCAGCAGCCAAGGTTTTACGGGGGAGGGAGATACGCAGTATTTT
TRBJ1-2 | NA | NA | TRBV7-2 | CASSLGAATNYGYTF | TGTGCCAGCAGCTTAGGCGCGGCGACTAACTATGGCTACACCTTC
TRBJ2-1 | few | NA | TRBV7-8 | CASSRTTSYNEQFF | TGTGCCAGCAGCCGTACTACCTCCTACAATGAGCAGTTCTTC
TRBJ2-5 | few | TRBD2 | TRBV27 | CASGGSGAGETQYF | TGTGCCAGCGGCGGTAGCGGGGCCGGCGAGACCCAGTACTTC
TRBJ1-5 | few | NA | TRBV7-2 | CASSLEGGYSNQPQHF | TGTGCCAGCAGCTTAGAAGGCGGTTATAGCAATCAGCCCCAGCATTTT
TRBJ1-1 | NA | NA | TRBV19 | CASSQWGGDRDTEAFF | TGTGCCAGTTCCCAATGGGGAGGCGATCGGGACACTGAAGCTTTCTTT
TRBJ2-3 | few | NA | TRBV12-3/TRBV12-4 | CASSYRVGTDTQYF | TGTGCCAGCAGTTACAGGGTGGGGACAGATACGCAGTATTTT
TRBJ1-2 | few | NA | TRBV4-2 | CASSQGSPRGYGYTF | TGTGCCAGCAGCCAGGGGTCGCCCCGCGGATATGGCTACACCTTC
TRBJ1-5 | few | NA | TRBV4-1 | CASSLQGLWNQPQHF | TGCGCCAGCAGCCTTCAGGGGCTGTGGAATCAGCCCCAGCATTTT
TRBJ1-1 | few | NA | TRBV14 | CASSHGINTEAFF | TGTGCCAGCAGCCACGGAATCAACACTGAAGCTTTCTTT
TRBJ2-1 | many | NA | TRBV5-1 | CASSAPGGHNEQFF | TGCGCCAGCAGCGCCCCAGGGGGGCACAATGAGCAGTTCTTC
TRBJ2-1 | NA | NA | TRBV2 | CASSAVRPSYNEQFF | TGTGCCAGCAGTGCGGTACGCCCGTCCTACAATGAGCAGTTCTTC
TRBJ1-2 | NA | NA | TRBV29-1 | CSVEMGNYGYTF | TGCAGCGTTGAAATGGGGAACTATGGCTACACCTTC
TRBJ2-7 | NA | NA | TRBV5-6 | CASSLQTYEQYF | TGTGCCAGCAGCCTGCAAACCTACGAGCAGTACTTC
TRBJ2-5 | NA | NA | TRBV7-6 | CASSSIGVQETQYF | TGTGCCAGCAGCTCTATAGGGGTTCAAGAGACCCAGTACTTC
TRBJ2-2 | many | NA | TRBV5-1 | CASSTRTASNTGELFF | TGCGCCAGCAGCACCCGGACAGCCTCGAACACCGGGGAGCTGTTTTTT
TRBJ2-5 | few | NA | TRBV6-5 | CASSYGSVSETQYF | TGTGCCAGCAGTTACGGCTCAGTATCGGAGACCCAGTACTTC
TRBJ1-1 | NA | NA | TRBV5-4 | CASSYPRQTVNTEAFF | TGTGCCAGCAGCTACCCCCGACAGACAGTGAACACTGAAGCTTTCTTT
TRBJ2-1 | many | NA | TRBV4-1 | CASSRTGPRSYNEQFF | TGCGCCAGCAGCCGCACGGGGCCCCGCTCCTACAATGAGCAGTTCTTC
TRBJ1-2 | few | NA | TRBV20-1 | CSAVEQSNYGYTF | TGCAGTGCGGTGGAACAGTCAAACTATGGCTACACCTTC